Listed below are T cell receptor beta chains from one sample, sequenced in a study of T cells in Graves' hyperthyroidism and ophthalmopathy. One entry per CDR3 protein results from TCRdb running MiXCR on the multiplex PCR reads. Found here are 800,000 or so distinct CDR3 sequences, around 38% of them singletons; the top ten hold 7.5% to 9.5%. The specimen was blood. These receptors were obtained from a man between 18 and 29 years old with Graves' hyperthyroidism. The CDR3 runs from the conserved cysteine through the conserved F or W.

J,V,CDR3
TRBJ2-7,TRBV2,CASSEERGRTYEQYF
TRBJ2-7,TRBV7-2,CASSQPRDYEQYF
TRBJ2-7,TRBV11-2,CASSPPPPGSYEQYF
TRBJ1-6,TRBV29-1,CSVGEGWDSPLHF
TRBJ1-4,TRBV7-9,CASTSQGNEKLFF
TRBJ1-2,TRBV5-5,CASSGRQGVYGYTF
TRBJ2-7,TRBV2,CASSEVIAGSYEQYF
TRBJ2-7,TRBV7-4,CASSQGPPQGGYEQYF
TRBJ2-7,TRBV7-6,CASSLMDRVYEQYF
TRBJ2-7,TRBV15,CATSRARQATYEQYF
TRBJ1-6,TRBV2,CASKWDGVDSPLHF
TRBJ2-5,TRBV2,CASSEGWGRGETQYF
TRBJ1-1,TRBV25-1,CASSQTGQNTEAFF
TRBJ1-1,TRBV25-1,CASPHMTGEYGTEAFF
TRBJ1-5,TRBV7-2,CASSRVPTPNQPQHF
TRBJ1-2,TRBV12-3/TRBV12-4,CASSLMDAGYTF
TRBJ2-2,TRBV24-1,CATSDLGRELFF
TRBJ2-2,TRBV5-1,CASRMGEAGTGELFF
TRBJ2-5,TRBV9,CASSVALAGGLETQYF
TRBJ2-6,TRBV12-3/TRBV12-4,CASSEGVSGRSGANVLTF
TRBJ1-2,TRBV11-2,CASSFGTGWAYGYTF
TRBJ2-5,TRBV10-1,CASSHGTGGGETQYF
TRBJ1-4,TRBV7-2,CANSLARGFGEKLFF
TRBJ2-5,TRBV7-9,CASSSVAGDPQETQYF
TRBJ1-2,TRBV20-1,CSAGEGYGYTF
TRBJ1-6,TRBV13,CASTVYNSPLHF
TRBJ1-6,TRBV15,CATSRDRTRGAGSNSPLHF
TRBJ2-2,TRBV20-1,CSAASSGSTGELFF
TRBJ1-1,TRBV4-1,CASSQAGPNTEAFF
TRBJ1-2,TRBV18,CASSPEALPYGYTF
TRBJ1-1,TRBV2,CARPTDGNTEAFF
TRBJ2-5,TRBV20-1,CSARRGGEETQYF
TRBJ2-3,TRBV7-9,CASSSHPGPRGDTQYF
TRBJ2-7,TRBV29-1,CSVAGGHEQYF
TRBJ2-3,TRBV2,CASQSGTQYF
TRBJ2-5,TRBV19,CASSQFGGLAGEETQYF
TRBJ2-5,TRBV25-1,CASLGDGDF
TRBJ1-1,TRBV25-1,CASSGPSMMNTEAFF
TRBJ1-5,TRBV11-1,CPSIPPQHF
TRBJ1-6,TRBV4-1,CASSQTQSSPLHF
TRBJ2-7,TRBV29-1,CSVVSGSNYEQYF
TRBJ1-5,TRBV4-1,CASSQGSGLNQPQHF
TRBJ2-5,TRBV7-7,CASSLAPREIQYF
TRBJ2-2,TRBV6-1,CASSPHLAVVTGELFF
TRBJ1-5,TRBV9,CASSETGGRNQPQHF
TRBJ2-7,TRBV7-2,CASSVEEFDYEQYF
TRBJ1-2,TRBV7-9,CASMGGGDYGYTF
TRBJ2-1,TRBV7-9,CASSLGANEQFF
TRBJ1-1,TRBV20-1,CSAPDRDGTEAFF
TRBJ1-4,TRBV6-2/TRBV6-3,CASSTGGQANEKLFF
TRBJ1-1,TRBV19,CASRGLLKNTEAFF
TRBJ1-1,TRBV3-1,CASSQGGTGGATEAFF
TRBJ1-1,TRBV20-1,CSAGGAFF